The rows below give T cell receptor beta chains drawn from one sample of a study of blood T cell repertoires in COVID-19. Profiled with immunoSEQ multiplex PCR; TCRdb holds only in-frame clones, not every one. The table records some 280,000 clones, 75% to 90% of them present only once. Source material: peripheral blood. The receptor set was obtained from a woman aged 55-69 years with acute or convalescent COVID-19. Each CDR3 is given with its conserved first and last residue. A D gene is named only where the DNA matches it firmly. The size of a clone is reported for some rows only, either as once, few or many, or as a class for expanded clones.

cdr3_aa cdr3_nt v_call d_call j_call clone_size
CASSFLAGGQETQYF TGTGCCAGCAGCTTTCTAGCGGGGGGCCAAGAGACCCAGTACTTC TRBV7-3 TRBD2 TRBJ2-5 -
CASSRTQGPLSGNTIYF TGTGCCAGCAGTCGTACACAGGGTCCGCTCTCTGGAAACACCATATATTTT TRBV11-2 - TRBJ1-3 -
CASSLGLAGGTGELFF TGTGCCAGCAGCCTGGGACTAGCGGGGGGCACCGGGGAGCTGTTTTTT TRBV11-3 TRBD2 TRBJ2-2 -
CASSHYRLNTEAFF TGTGCCAGCAGTCATTACAGGTTGAACACTGAAGCTTTCTTT TRBV5-6 - TRBJ1-1 -
CASSSGQPNEQFF TGTGCCAGCAGCTCCGGACAGCCGAATGAGCAGTTCTTC TRBV7-2 - TRBJ2-1 -
CSVFGSGGWETQYF TGCAGCGTTTTTGGGTCAGGGGGATGGGAGACCCAGTACTTC TRBV29-1 TRBD1 TRBJ2-5 -
CASSQDRVNYGYTF TGTGCCAGCAGTCAGGACAGGGTTAACTATGGCTACACCTTC TRBV28 TRBD1 TRBJ1-2 -
CASSIVRSNQPQHF TGTGCCAGTAGTATCGTACGGAGCAATCAGCCCCAGCATTTT TRBV19 - TRBJ1-5 -
CASSESGQGGSQPQHF TGTGCCAGCAGTGAGTCCGGACAGGGAGGTAGTCAGCCCCAGCATTTT TRBV2 TRBD1 TRBJ1-5 few
CASSYLAGSTDTQYF TGTGCCAGCAGTTACCTAGCGGGGTCCACAGATACGCAGTATTTT TRBV6-6 TRBD2 TRBJ2-3 -
CASSSRTSGRANTGELFF TGTGCCAGCAGCTCTCGGACTAGCGGGAGGGCTAACACCGGGGAGCTGTTTTTT TRBV7-9 TRBD2 TRBJ2-2 -
CANRASGVSTDTQYF TGTGCCAACCGGGCTAGCGGCGTTAGCACAGATACGCAGTATTTT TRBV2 TRBD2 TRBJ2-3 -
CASSLGQGSYNSPLHF TGTGCCAGCAGTCTGGGACAGGGAAGTTATAATTCACCCCTCCACTTT TRBV27 TRBD1 TRBJ1-6 -
CASSPQPGWTEAFF TGCGCCAGCAGCCCTCAACCGGGGTGGACTGAAGCTTTCTTT TRBV5-1 - TRBJ1-1 -
CASSQDRGSEQFF TGTGCCAGCAGCCAGGACAGGGGGAGTGAGCAGTTCTTC TRBV3-1/TRBV3-2 TRBD1 TRBJ2-1 -
CASSEVAPPPDQPQHF TGTGCCAGCAGTGAGGTCGCACCTCCCCCGGATCAGCCCCAGCATTTT TRBV2 - TRBJ1-5 -
CASSLVDSTTEAFF TGCGCCAGCAGCTTGGTCGACAGTACAACTGAAGCTTTCTTT TRBV5-1 - TRBJ1-1 -